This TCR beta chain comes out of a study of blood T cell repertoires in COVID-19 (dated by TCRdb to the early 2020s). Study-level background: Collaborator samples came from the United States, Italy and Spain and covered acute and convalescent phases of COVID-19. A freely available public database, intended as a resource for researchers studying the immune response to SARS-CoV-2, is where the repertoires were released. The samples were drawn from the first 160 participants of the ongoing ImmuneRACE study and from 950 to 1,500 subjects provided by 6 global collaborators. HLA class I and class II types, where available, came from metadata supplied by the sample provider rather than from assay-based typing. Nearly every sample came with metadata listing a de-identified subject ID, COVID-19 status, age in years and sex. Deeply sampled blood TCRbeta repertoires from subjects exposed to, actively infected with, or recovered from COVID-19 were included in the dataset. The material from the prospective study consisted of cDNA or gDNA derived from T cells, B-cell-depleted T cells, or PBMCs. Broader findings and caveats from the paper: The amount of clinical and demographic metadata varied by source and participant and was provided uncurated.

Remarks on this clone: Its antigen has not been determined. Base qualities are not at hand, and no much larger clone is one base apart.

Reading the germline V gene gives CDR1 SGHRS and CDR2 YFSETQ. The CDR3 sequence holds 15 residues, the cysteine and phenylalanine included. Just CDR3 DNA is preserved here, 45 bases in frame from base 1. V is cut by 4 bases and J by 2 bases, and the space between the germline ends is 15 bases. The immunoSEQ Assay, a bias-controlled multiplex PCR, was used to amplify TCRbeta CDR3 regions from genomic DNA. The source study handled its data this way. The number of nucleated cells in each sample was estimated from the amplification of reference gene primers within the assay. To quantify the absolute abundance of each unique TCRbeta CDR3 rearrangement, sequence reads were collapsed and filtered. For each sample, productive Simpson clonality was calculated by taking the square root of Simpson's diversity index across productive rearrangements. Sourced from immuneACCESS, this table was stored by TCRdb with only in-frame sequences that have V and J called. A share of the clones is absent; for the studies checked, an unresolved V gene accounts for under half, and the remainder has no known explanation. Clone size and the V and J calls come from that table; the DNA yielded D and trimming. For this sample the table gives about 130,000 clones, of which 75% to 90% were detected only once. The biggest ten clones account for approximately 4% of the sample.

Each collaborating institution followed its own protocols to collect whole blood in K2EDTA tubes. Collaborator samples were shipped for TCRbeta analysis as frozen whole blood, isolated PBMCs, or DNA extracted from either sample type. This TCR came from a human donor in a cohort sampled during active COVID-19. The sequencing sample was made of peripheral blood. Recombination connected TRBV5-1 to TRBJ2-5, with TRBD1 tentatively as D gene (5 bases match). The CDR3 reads CASSNSLGQQETQYF. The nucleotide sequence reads TGCGCCAGCAGCAACTCCTTAGGACAACAAGAGACCCAGTACTTC.